Below are 29 T cell receptor beta chains sequenced from a single sample in a study of post-analysis software for immune sequencing data. These receptors' antigens are unknown. Libraries were made from TCR beta cDNA, and they carried unique molecular identifiers. TCRdb re-analysed the PCR reads in MiXCR, keeping a single row per CDR3 protein. Of fewer than 850,000 distinct CDR3 sequences in the sample, roughly 46% were seen once. Study findings and constraints: Patients showed TRBV5-6, TRBV5-1 and TRBV20-1 among four to six TRBV segments more frequent than in controls.

The sequencing input was blood. The receptors shown here come from a girl aged 5-17 years with multiple sclerosis.

The chain carries TRBV28 and TRBJ2-7; TRBD1 aligns across 7 bases. This CDR3 region has 12 residues. V lost 7 bases, J lost 2 bases, and 2 bases stayed unmatched. Germline CDR1 MDHEN, CDR2 SYDVKM. Here the CDR3 reads CASTTGAYEQYF. CDR3 nucleotide sequence: TGTGCCAGCACCACAGGGGCCTACGAGCAGTACTTC.

Comments on this clonotype: Germline and junction disagree at one end, which may indicate a read error. The chain links TRBV12-3 or TRBV12-4 to TRBJ2-5; 12 positions match TRBD1. The CDR3 has 16 residues. CDR3 sequence reads: CTSSRGQGAVVETQYF. The DNA for the CDR3 is TGTACCAGCAGTCGGGGACAGGGGGCGGTCGTGGAGACCCAGTACTTC.

V gene TRBV20-1 combines with J gene TRBJ2-1, with TRBD2 identical over 9 bases. Germline assignment: CDR1 DFQATT and CDR2 SNEGSKA (reference sequence). The trim removed 1 base at V and 3 bases at J, leaving 4 bases unmatched. The CDR3 covers 15 residues. CDR3 DNA: TGCAGTGCTAGAGGGGCTAGCGGGATCTACAATGAGCAGTTCTTC. It encodes CSARGASGIYNEQFF.

On this clonotype itself: The germline gene is not matched at one end of the junction; a read error may be the cause. The chain links TRBV28 to TRBJ1-6, with 10 bases fitting TRBD1. The length of the CDR3 is 16 residues. CDR1 and CDR2 (germline): MDHEN, SYDVKM. The CDR3 nucleotides are TGTGCCAGCAGTCCTAGACAGGGGGCGATGGATTCACCCCCCCACTTT. Protein product: CASSPRQGAMDSPPHF.

This clonotype was seen ten or more times. The CDR3 region is CASSGTVSYEQYF. The CDR3 DNA sequence: TGTGCCAGCAGTGGAACCGTCTCCTACGAGCAGTACTTC. The V call is TRBV28, the J call TRBJ2-7; no reliable D call. CDR1 is MDHEN, CDR2 SYDVKM, per germline. V lost 5 bases and J 0 bases, leaving 8 bases between the germline ends. This CDR3 spans 13 amino acids.

This clonotype was observed a handful of times. The rearrangement uses TRBV29-1 and TRBJ1-2, with D tentatively TRBD1 (5 bases). The germline gives CDR1 SQVTM, CDR2 ANQGSEA. The CDR3 has 12 residues. V was shortened by 6 bases and J by 1 base, with 9 bases between the two germline ends. CDR3 sequence: CSVTDSNYGYTF. In nucleotides, the CDR3 is TGCAGCGTAACTGACAGTAACTATGGCTACACCTTC.

This clonotype occurred a few times. The chain recombines TRBV9 with TRBJ1-2; no firm D call. This CDR3 is 15 amino acids long. V was pared by 0 bases and J by 0 bases, with 9 bases between. The germline V gene encodes CDR1 SGDLS and CDR2 YYNGEE. For the CDR3, the DNA is TGTGCCAGCAGCGTAGGAGAGGCACCTAACTATGGCTACACCTTC. Protein: CASSVGEAPNYGYTF.

The chain uses TRBV24-1 and TRBJ2-3, with a weak D call TRBD1 (6 bases). The V and J ends lost 7 bases and 3 bases respectively, with 10 bases between them. Germline V gene sequence: CDR1 KGHDR, CDR2 SFDVKD. The CDR3 contains 13 residues. The CDR3: CATSRQGTDTQYF. For the CDR3, the DNA is TGTGCCACCAGCAGGCAGGGGACAGATACGCAGTATTTT.

The V gene is TRBV7-3, the J gene TRBJ2-1, with unresolved D. The V end lost 2 bases, the J end lost 15 bases, and 20 bases lay between the germline ends. CDR1 is SGHTA, CDR2 FQGTGA, per germline. The CDR3 is 14 amino acids. The CDR3: CASSLLASSLHRFF. The DNA of the CDR3 is TGTGCCAGCAGCTTATTGGCTAGTAGTTTACATAGGTTCTTC.

This chain uses TRBV29-1 with TRBJ2-1; 12 positions agree with TRBD2. The CDR3 sequence is 13 residues long. Germline V gives CDR1 SQVTM, CDR2 ANQGSEA. J lost 3 bases, V lost 7 bases, and 1 base had no gene match. CDR3 bases: TGCAGCGGGGGACTAGCGGGCTACAATGAGCAGTTCTTC. It yields the protein CSGGLAGYNEQFF.

V gene TRBV11-3 combines with J gene TRBJ2-5, with D possibly TRBD2 on 6 matching bases. The CDR3 covers 14 residues. Trimming took 3 bases from V and 5 from J, leaving 13 bases between them. The germline gives CDR1 SGHNT, CDR2 YENEEA. The CDR3 nucleotides read TGTGCCAGCAGCTTGTACGGGAGTGCGGAGACCCAGTACTTC. Translated, it gives CASSLYGSAETQYF.

This clonotype was seen only once. The CDR3 nucleotides are TGTGCCAGCGCCTTGGTAGCGCCGGCTAGCGGGAGTCAGTACTTC. Protein product: CASALVAPASGSQYF. The chain recombines TRBV12-3 or TRBV12-4 with TRBJ2-5, with 10 bases that match TRBD2. There are 15 residues in the CDR3. J was trimmed by 11 bases and V by 8 bases; bases with no gene match: 17.

The chain carries TRBV4-1 and TRBJ2-5, with D unresolved. The length of the CDR3 is 14 residues. CDR1 and CDR2 from the germline V gene are MGHRA and YSYEKL. V lost 0 bases to trimming and J lost 3 bases, with 8 bases between them. CDR3 amino acids: CASSQDLGEETQYF. In nucleotides, the CDR3 is TGCGCCAGCAGCCAAGATCTTGGGGAAGAGACCCAGTACTTC.

This chain connects TRBV7-3 to TRBJ2-6; no reliable D call. The germline gives CDR1 SGHTA, CDR2 FQGTGA. This CDR3 contains 14 residues. The V end lost 4 bases, the J end lost 2 bases, and 6 bases lay between the germline ends. CDR3 sequence (DNA): TGTGCCAGCAGCTCGGGCCCTGGGGCCAACGTCCTGACTTTC. It encodes CASSSGPGANVLTF.

The CDR3 DNA is TGCAGCGTCCGGACTAGCGGGGGTTACGAGCAGTTCTTC. Translated: CSVRTSGGYEQFF. The V and J genes are TRBV29-1 and TRBJ2-1; 13 nucleotides line up with TRBD2. Per the germline V gene, CDR1 is SQVTM and CDR2 is ANQGSEA. The CDR3 covers 13 residues. Trimming took 6 bases from V and 10 from J; bases not matched to a gene: 6.

This chain uses TRBV7-9 with TRBJ1-1; tentatively, D is TRBD1 (5 bases). CDR1 SEHNR and CDR2 FQNEAQ come from the germline V gene (reference sequence). V shed 1 base and J shed 4 bases, with 10 bases lying between them. This CDR3 has 14 amino acids. In DNA, the CDR3 is TGTGCCAGCAGCTTAGGCAGGGAGGGCACTGAAGCTTTCTTT. Translated: CASSLGREGTEAFF. Combining the CDR3 with reference TRBV7-9 and TRBJ1-1 gives the whole variable domain DTGVSQNPRHKITKRGQNVTFRCDPISEHNRLYWYRQTLGQGPEFLTYFQNEAQLEKSRLLSDRFSAERPKGSFSTLEIQRTEQGDSAMYLCASSLGREGTEAFFGQGTRLTVV.

The CDR3 DNA reads TGCAGCGCACAGAGGGCAGGGGCCTCAGACGGCTCTCAAGAGACCCAGTACTTC. Encoded protein: CSAQRAGASDGSQETQYF. V usage is TRBV29-1 and J usage is TRBJ2-5; tentatively, D is TRBD1 (6 bases). This CDR3 contains 18 residues. V was clipped by 7 bases and J by 2 bases, with 29 bases between them. Germline CDR1 reads SQVTM; CDR2 reads ANQGSEA.

As for this clonotype: A much bigger clone sits one base away, suggesting this may be a read error. J is TRBJ2-1 and V is TRBV20-1; 11 nucleotides align to TRBD2. CDR1 is DFQATT, CDR2 SNEGSKA, per germline (reference sequence). This CDR3 region has 15 residues. Trimming removed 2 bases from V and 2 bases from J; junction bases left unmatched: 2. The CDR3 loop reads CSARHSGRAYNEQFF. The CDR3 bases are TGCAGTGCTAGACATAGCGGGAGGGCCTACAATGAGCAGTTCTTC.

This chain uses TRBV7-9 with TRBJ1-2; a possible D gene is TRBD1 (6 bases). CDR1 is SEHNR, CDR2 FQNEAQ, per germline (reference sequence). This CDR3 is 14 amino acids long. Trimming left V 2 bases short and J 3 bases short, with 10 bases between. The CDR3 nucleotides read TGTGCCAGCAGCTTAATCCGGACAGACTATGGCTACACCTTC. This sequence encodes CASSLIRTDYGYTF.

This rearrangement joins TRBV7-2 to TRBJ2-5; the match to TRBD2 covers 10 bases. The germline gives CDR1 SGHTA, CDR2 FQGNSA. This CDR3 has 17 amino acids. Trimming removed 5 bases from V and 3 bases from J; junction bases left unmatched: 12. CDR3 sequence: CASSQAPSGSWKETQYF. The CDR3 bases are TGTGCCAGCAGCCAGGCCCCTAGCGGGAGTTGGAAAGAGACCCAGTACTTC.

The V call is TRBV20-1, the J call TRBJ2-5, with 8 nucleotides matching TRBD1. The germline V gene encodes CDR1 DFQATT and CDR2 SNEGSKA (reference sequence). J was trimmed by 0 bases and V by 4 bases; bases with no gene match: 4. This CDR3 has 14 amino acids. DNA of the CDR3: TGCAGTGCTAAGGGACAGGACTACCAAGAGACCCAGTACTTC. Translated: CSAKGQDYQETQYF.

This clonotype was seen more than once but under ten times. This sequence may be a read error, since a much larger clone differs from it by one base. CDR3 coding DNA: TGTGCCCCCATGGGGTCTGGGGCCAACGTCCGGACTTTC. This codes for CAPMGSGANVRTF. V gene TRBV10-3 combines with J gene TRBJ2-6; a weak D match, TRBD1 (5 bases). Germline V gene lookup returns CDR1 ENHRY and CDR2 SYGVKD. The length of the CDR3 is 13 residues.

This clonotype was counted between two and nine times. The chain couples TRBV28 to TRBJ2-4; D unresolved. The CDR3 contains 11 residues. The germline V gene encodes CDR1 MDHEN and CDR2 SYDVKM. The V gene lost 7 bases and the J gene lost 11 bases, with 12 bases spanning the gap. The CDR3 DNA follows: TGTGCCAGCACCTCCGATGCGTTTCAGTACTTC. It is translated as CASTSDAFQYF. The variable domain in full, with the rest retrieved from reference TRBV28 and TRBJ2-4, is DVKVTQSSRYLVKRTGEKVFLECVQDMDHENMFWYRQDPGLGLRLIYFSYDVKMKEKGDIPEGYSVSREKKERFSLILESASTNQTSMYLCASTSDAFQYFGAGTRLSVL.

Note on this clonotype: Possible read error: a much larger clone is one base away. The chain uses TRBV29-1 and TRBJ2-7, with D hard to call. This CDR3 has 12 amino acids. The V gene's germline CDR1 is SQVTM and CDR2 ANQGSEA. With 6 bases removed from V and 5 bases from J, the gap between germline ends came to 14 bases. CDR3 nucleotide sequence: TGCAGCGTGCGCCCGACGGACCACGAGCAGTACTTC. Translated, it gives CSVRPTDHEQYF.

This chain links TRBV6-2 or TRBV6-3 with TRBJ2-1; 13 nucleotides line up with TRBD2. The CDR3 runs to 17 residues. Losses at the gene ends were 2 bases for V and 7 bases for J; bases not matched to a gene: 8. The germline V gene encodes CDR1 MNHEY and CDR2 SVGEGT. The CDR3 is CASSYTLMGLAGNEQFF. The CDR3 coding sequence is TGTGCCAGCAGTTACACACTTATGGGACTAGCGGGAAATGAGCAGTTCTTC.

This chain links TRBV14 with TRBJ2-1; tentative D call: TRBD2 (6 bases). In germline, CDR1 is SGHDN, CDR2 FVKESK. The V end was cut by 1 base, the J end by 7 bases, with 23 bases between. The CDR3 is 18 residues long. The CDR3 sequence: CASSQVRYREDSGNEQFF. The CDR3, as DNA: TGTGCCAGCAGCCAAGTGAGATACAGAGAGGATAGCGGTAATGAGCAGTTCTTC.

The rearrangement joins TRBV6-2 or TRBV6-3 to TRBJ1-2; 7 bases line up with TRBD1. After removal of 0 bases from V and 3 bases from J, the junction contained 7 bases not matched to a gene. This CDR3 comprises 16 residues. Per the germline V gene, CDR1 is MNHEY and CDR2 is SVGEGT. DNA for the CDR3: TGTGCCAGCAGTTACTCGAGTGCAGGGGGAGACTATGGCTACACCTTC. Residues: CASSYSSAGGDYGYTF.

The chain links TRBV14 to TRBJ1-4; D unclear. The length of the CDR3 is 15 residues. Germline V gives CDR1 SGHDN, CDR2 FVKESK. Deletions cut 0 bases from V and 2 bases from J, with 7 bases between. CDR3 residues: CASSQDWRTNEKLFF. CDR3 coding DNA: TGTGCCAGCAGCCAAGATTGGAGGACTAATGAAAAACTGTTTTTT.

This clonotype was detected a few times. J is TRBJ2-6 and V is TRBV28, with D tentatively TRBD1 (6 bases). This CDR3 region has 17 residues. CDR1 and CDR2 from the germline V gene are MDHEN and SYDVKM. Between the trimmed V and J ends, which lost 4 bases and 1 base, there was a span of 14 bases. CDR3 DNA: TGTGCCAGCAGTTCCTCGGGACAAATTTCTGGGGCCAACGTCCTGACTTTC. Translated: CASSSSGQISGANVLTF.